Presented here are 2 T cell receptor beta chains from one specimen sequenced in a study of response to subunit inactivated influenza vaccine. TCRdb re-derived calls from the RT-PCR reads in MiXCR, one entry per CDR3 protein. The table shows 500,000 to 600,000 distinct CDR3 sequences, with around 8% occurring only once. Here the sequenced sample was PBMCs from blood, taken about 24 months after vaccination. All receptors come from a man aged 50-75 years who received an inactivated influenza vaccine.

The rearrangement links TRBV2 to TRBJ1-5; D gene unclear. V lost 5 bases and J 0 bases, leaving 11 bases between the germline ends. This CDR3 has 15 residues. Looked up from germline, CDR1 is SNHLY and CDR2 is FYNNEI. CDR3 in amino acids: CASSPISGSNQPQHF. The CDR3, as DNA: TGTGCCAGCAGTCCAATCTCGGGTAGCAATCAGCCCCAGCATTTT. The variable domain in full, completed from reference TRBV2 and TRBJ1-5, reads EPEVTQTPSHQVTQMGQEVILRCVPISNHLYFYWYRQILGQKVEFLVSFYNNEISEKSEIFDDQFSVERPDGSNFTLKIRSTKLEDSAMYFCASSPISGSNQPQHFGDGTRLSIL.

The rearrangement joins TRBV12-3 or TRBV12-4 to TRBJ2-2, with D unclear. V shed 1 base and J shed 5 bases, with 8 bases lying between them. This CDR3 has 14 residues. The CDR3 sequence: CASSLGDRTGELFF. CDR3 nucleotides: TGTGCCAGCAGTTTAGGGGATCGTACCGGGGAGCTGTTTTTT.